The entry below describes one TCR beta chain. The antigen remains undetermined. Data came from immunoSEQ multiplex PCR; TCRdb stores just in-frame clones and leaves some out. The table lists about 130,000 clones, more than 80% of them singletons. These data are taken from a study of radiation and T cells in renal cell carcinoma. Study-wide results and limits: From baseline, blood top tumor clonotypes peaked at 2 weeks post-radiation.

Time point given: blood 2 weeks post-SBRT. Treatment defined: 15 Gy SBRT to primary tumor, nephrectomy 4 weeks later. Clear cell pathology was present in this patient's renal cell carcinoma. The CDR3 spans 16 residues. Germline CDR1 MDHEN, CDR2 SYDVKM. V dropped 2 bases and J dropped 6 bases, with 19 bases sitting between them. The chain uses TRBV28 and TRBJ1-2; a possible D gene is TRBD1 (5 bases). This specimen consisted of blood, obtained from a patient whose treatment included radiotherapy and nephrectomy. The receptor was isolated from a woman aged 55-70 years with renal cell carcinoma. CDR3 DNA sequence: TGTGCCAGCAGTTTAGATTTGGCAGGGAGGATCCATGGCTACACCTTC. Protein sequence: CASSLDLAGRIHGYTF.